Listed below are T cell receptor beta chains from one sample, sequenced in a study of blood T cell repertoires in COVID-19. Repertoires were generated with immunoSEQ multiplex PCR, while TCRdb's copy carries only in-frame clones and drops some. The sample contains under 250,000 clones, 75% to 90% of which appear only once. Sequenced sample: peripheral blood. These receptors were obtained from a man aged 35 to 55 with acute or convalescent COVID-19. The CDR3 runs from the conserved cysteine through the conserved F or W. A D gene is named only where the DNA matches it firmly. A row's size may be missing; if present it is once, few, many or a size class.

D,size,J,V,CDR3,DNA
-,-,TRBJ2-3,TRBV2,CATTLQGQRTDTQYF,TGTGCCACCACGCTCCAGGGGCAACGCACAGATACGCAGTATTTT
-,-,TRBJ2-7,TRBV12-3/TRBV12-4,CASSLTTRYEQYF,TGTGCCAGCAGTTTAACGACACGTTACGAGCAGTACTTC
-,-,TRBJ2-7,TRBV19,CASSMYQGNSYEQYF,TGTGCCAGTAGTATGTACCAGGGGAATTCCTACGAGCAGTACTTC
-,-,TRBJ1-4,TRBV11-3,CASSFREKLFF,TGTGCCAGCAGCTTCCGTGAAAAACTGTTTTTT
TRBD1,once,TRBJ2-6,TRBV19,CASSSRDRSSGANVLTF,TGTGCCAGTAGTTCCCGGGACAGGAGCTCTGGGGCCAACGTCCTGACTTTC
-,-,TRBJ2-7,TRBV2,CASWLAPTYEQYF,TGTGCCAGTTGGCTAGCGCCGACCTACGAGCAGTACTTC
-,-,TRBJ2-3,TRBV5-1,CASSPTGDSTDTQYF,TGCGCCAGCAGCCCCACCGGGGATAGCACAGATACGCAGTATTTT
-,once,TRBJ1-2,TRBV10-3,CAISGVGSFDSYGYTF,TGTGCCATCAGTGGAGTCGGCTCATTCGACTCTTATGGCTACACCTTC
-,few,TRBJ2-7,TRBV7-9,CASSPHGVYEQYF,TGTGCCAGCAGCCCCCACGGGGTCTACGAGCAGTACTTC
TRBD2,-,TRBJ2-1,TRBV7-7,CASSLGLAGYNEQFF,TGTGCTAGCAGCCTGGGACTAGCGGGTTACAATGAGCAGTTCTTC
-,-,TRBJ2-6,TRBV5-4,CASSFPTGPSGANVLTF,TGTGCCAGCAGCTTCCCGACAGGCCCGTCTGGGGCCAACGTCCTGACTTTC
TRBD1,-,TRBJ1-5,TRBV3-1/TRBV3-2,CASSQGTGAYSNQPQHF,TGTGCCAGCAGCCAAGGGACAGGCGCATATAGCAATCAGCCCCAGCATTTT
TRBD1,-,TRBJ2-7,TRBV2,CASRGTDNYEQYF,TGTGCCAGCAGGGGGACAGACAACTACGAGCAGTACTTC
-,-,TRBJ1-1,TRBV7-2,CASSLSQNTEAFF,TGTGCCAGCAGCTTATCCCAGAACACTGAAGCTTTCTTT
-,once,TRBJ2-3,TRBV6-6,CASRPYSRDTQYF,TGTGCCAGCAGACCTTATAGCAGAGATACGCAGTATTTT
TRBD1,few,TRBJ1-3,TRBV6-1,CASSGTTGGTGNTIYF,TGTGCCAGCAGTGGTACGACAGGGGGGACTGGAAACACCATATATTTT
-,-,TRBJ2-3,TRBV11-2,CASNQDRSFTDTQYF,TGTGCCAGCAACCAAGACCGGAGTTTCACAGATACGCAGTATTTT
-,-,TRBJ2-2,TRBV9,CASSVVLGPNTGELFF,TGTGCCAGCAGCGTAGTATTGGGGCCCAACACCGGGGAGCTGTTTTTT
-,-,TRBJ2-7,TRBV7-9,CASSLGTDTYEQYF,TGTGCCAGCAGCTTAGGGACGGACACCTACGAGCAGTACTTC
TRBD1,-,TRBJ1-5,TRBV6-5,CASRQGARQPQHF,TGTGCCAGCAGGCAGGGGGCTAGACAGCCCCAGCATTTT
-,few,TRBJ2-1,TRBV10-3,CAISELRTRHDNEQFF,TGTGCCATCAGTGAGTTAAGGACTCGGCACGACAATGAGCAGTTCTTC
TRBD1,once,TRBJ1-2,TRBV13,CASSLSGGLFNFDYGYTF,TGTGCCAGCAGCTTATCAGGGGGCCTATTTAATTTTGACTATGGCTACACCTTC
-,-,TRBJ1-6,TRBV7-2,CASSPPWGENSPLHF,TGTGCCAGCAGCCCCCCTTGGGGGGAGAATTCACCCCTCCACTTT
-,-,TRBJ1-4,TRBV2,CASRRGGTHEKLFF,TGTGCCAGCAGGAGGGGAGGGACCCATGAAAAACTGTTTTTT
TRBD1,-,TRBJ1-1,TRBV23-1,CASTQDQGGTEAFF,TGCGCCAGCACTCAAGATCAGGGGGGAACTGAAGCTTTCTTT
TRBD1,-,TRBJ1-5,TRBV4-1,CASSHAGGDNQPQHF,TGCGCCAGCAGCCATGCAGGGGGCGACAATCAGCCCCAGCATTTT
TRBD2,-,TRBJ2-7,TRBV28,CASRLTSGRMYEQYF,TGTGCCAGCAGATTAACTAGCGGGAGGATGTACGAGCAGTACTTC
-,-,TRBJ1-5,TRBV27,CASSGPGESNQPQHF,TGTGCCAGCAGTGGACCGGGGGAAAGCAATCAGCCCCAGCATTTT
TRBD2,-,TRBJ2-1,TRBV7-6,CASSLSKAGGSYNEQFF,TGTGCCAGCAGCTTATCGAAAGCGGGGGGATCTTACAATGAGCAGTTCTTC
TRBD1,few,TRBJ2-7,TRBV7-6,CASSLEVSGTGAYEQYF,TGTGCCAGCAGCTTAGAGGTCTCCGGGACAGGAGCCTACGAGCAGTACTTC
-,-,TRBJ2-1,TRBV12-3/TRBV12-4,CASSQQGYNEQFF,TGTGCCAGCAGTCAACAGGGTTACAATGAGCAGTTCTTC
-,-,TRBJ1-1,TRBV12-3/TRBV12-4,CASSLGIGRAFF,TGTGCCAGCAGTTTAGGGATCGGGAGGGCTTTCTTT
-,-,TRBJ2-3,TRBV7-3,CASSLPGTDTQYF,TGTGCCAGCAGCTTGCCCGGGACAGATACGCAGTATTTT
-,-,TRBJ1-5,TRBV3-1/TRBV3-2,CASSWGVEGSPQHF,TGTGCCAGCAGCTGGGGGGTGGAGGGATCGCCCCAGCATTTT
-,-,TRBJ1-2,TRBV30,CAWSVLLSYTF,TGTGCCTGGAGTGTACTCCTGAGCTACACCTTC
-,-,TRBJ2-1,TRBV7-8,CASSLRSSSNEQFF,TGTGCCAGCAGCTTAAGGTCTAGCAGCAATGAGCAGTTCTTC
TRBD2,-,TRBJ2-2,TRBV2,CASTILAGAGAGELFF,TGTGCCAGCACCATTCTAGCGGGAGCAGGGGCCGGGGAGCTGTTTTTT
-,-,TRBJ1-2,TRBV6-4,CASSDSTANYGYTF,TGTGCCAGCAGTGACTCGACAGCTAACTATGGCTACACCTTC
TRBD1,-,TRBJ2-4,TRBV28,CASSLRQGTKNIQYF,TGTGCCAGCAGTTTACGACAGGGAACCAAAAACATTCAGTACTTC
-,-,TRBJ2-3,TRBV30,CAWSPGHSTDTQYF,TGTGCCTGGAGTCCCGGACATAGCACAGATACGCAGTATTTT
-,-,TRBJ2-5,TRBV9,CASSVGPSQETQYF,TGTGCCAGCAGCGTGGGGCCAAGCCAAGAGACCCAGTACTTC
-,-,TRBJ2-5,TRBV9,CASSPRQGQETQYF,TGTGCCAGCAGCCCTAGGCAGGGCCAAGAGACCCAGTACTTC
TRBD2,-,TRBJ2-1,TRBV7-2,CASSLVSGSPYNEQFF,TGTGCCAGCAGCTTAGTCAGCGGGAGTCCCTACAATGAGCAGTTCTTC
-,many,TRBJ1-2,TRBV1,CTSSQAPGQGDYGYTF,TGCACCAGCAGCCAAGCCCCCGGACAGGGCGACTATGGCTACACCTTC
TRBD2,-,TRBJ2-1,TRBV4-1,CASSQKAGAGNEQFF,TGCGCCAGCAGCCAAAAAGCGGGAGCAGGTAATGAGCAGTTCTTC
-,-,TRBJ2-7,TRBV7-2,CASSLSVSGYEQYF,TGTGCCAGCAGTCTGTCGGTTAGCGGCTACGAGCAGTACTTC
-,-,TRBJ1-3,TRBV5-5,CASSLAPGFKTGNTIYF,TGTGCCAGCAGCTTGGCCCCAGGGTTCAAGACTGGAAACACCATATATTTT
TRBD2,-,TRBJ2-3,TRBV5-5,CASSLGLAGGTRADTQYF,TGTGCCAGCAGCCTTGGACTAGCGGGGGGCACGAGGGCAGATACGCAGTATTTT
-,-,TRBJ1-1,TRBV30,CACVTSSEAFF,TGTGCCTGCGTGACAAGTTCTGAAGCTTTCTTT